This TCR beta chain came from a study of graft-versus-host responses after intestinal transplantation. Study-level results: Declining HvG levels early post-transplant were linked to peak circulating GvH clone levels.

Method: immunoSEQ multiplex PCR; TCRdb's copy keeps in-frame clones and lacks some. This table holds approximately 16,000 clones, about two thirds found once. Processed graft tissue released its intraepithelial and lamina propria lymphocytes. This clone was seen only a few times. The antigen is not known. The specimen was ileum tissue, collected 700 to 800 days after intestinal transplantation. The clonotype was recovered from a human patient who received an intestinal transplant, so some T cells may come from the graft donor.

The CDR3 sequence: CASSFSGGQGDSEQYF. The CDR3 region has the DNA TGTGCCAGCAGCTTTAGCGGGGGACAGGGAGACTCCGAGCAGTACTTC. The J gene is TRBJ2-5, the V gene TRBV7-2; D is perhaps TRBD1 or TRBD2 (9 bases each). With the DNA end fitting TRBJ2-7 better, the J assignment may be wrong. This CDR3 is built from 16 residues. Germline V CDR1 and CDR2: SGHTA, FQGNSA.